The 9 T cell receptor beta chains given below trace back to one sample, sequenced in a study of CD8+ T cells in alopecia areata. Extraction of RNA preceded its reverse transcription into cDNA, which served as the sequencing template. Produced via immunoSEQ multiplex PCR; TCRdb's table is partial and in-frame only. The sample includes 93,000 or so clones, around 50% of them seen just once. Material for sequencing was CD4+ T cells sorted from blood. The receptor source for this set is a human donor in good health.

The V and J genes are TRBV19 and TRBJ2-3; TRBD1 agrees at 7 bases. The CDR3 is 15 residues long. The germline V gene encodes CDR1 LNHDA and CDR2 SQIVND (reference sequence). V gave up 5 bases and J gave up 4 bases; unmatched junction bases: 9. The CDR3 is CASSSPRGPADTQYF. CDR3 nucleotide sequence: TGTGCCAGTAGTTCTCCTAGGGGGCCGGCAGATACGCAGTATTTT.

The chain carries TRBV19 and TRBJ2-2; D call uncertain. Germline V gene sequence: CDR1 LNHDA, CDR2 SQIVND (reference sequence). There are 13 residues in the CDR3. V lost 10 bases and J lost 5, with 14 bases in between. The CDR3 reads CATGRALTGELFF. Written as DNA, the CDR3 is TGTGCCACAGGACGGGCCCTAACCGGGGAGCTGTTTTTT.

A single count supports this clone. The chain is built from TRBV7-2 and TRBJ2-1; the D gene could be TRBD1 or TRBD2 (5 bases each). CDR3 length: 14 amino acids. V lost 1 base and J 5 bases, leaving 9 bases between the germline ends. From germline, CDR1 is SGHTA and CDR2 FQGNSA. The CDR3 coding sequence is TGTGCCAGCAGCTTAGTAGGGACGCACAATGAGCAGTTCTTC. The encoded protein is CASSLVGTHNEQFF.

In this sample, this clone turned up a few times. The chain employs TRBV7-2 and TRBJ2-5; 11 bases fit TRBD2. The germline V gene encodes CDR1 SGHTA and CDR2 FQGNSA. The CDR3 spans 14 residues. The junction had 7 bases not matched to a gene; V was cut back by 8 bases and J by 5 bases. The CDR3: CASSHSGGAETQYF. CDR3 DNA: TGTGCCAGCTCCCATAGCGGGGGGGCGGAGACCCAGTACTTC.

This clone was seen only once. The CDR3 DNA reads as TGTGCCTGGAGTGTACGAGGTGGCTACACCTTC. This codes for CAWSVRGGYTF. V and J are TRBV30 and TRBJ1-2; D gene ambiguous. The CDR3 is made up of 11 amino acids. The ends were cut back, 0 bases at V and 7 bases at J, with 6 bases in the middle. Germline V gene sequence: CDR1 GTSNPN, CDR2 SVGIG (reference sequence). The variable domain in full, with the rest retrieved from reference TRBV30 and TRBJ1-2, is SQTIHQWPATLVQPVGSPLSLECTVEGTSNPNLYWYRQAAGRGLQLLFYSVGIGQISSEVPQNLSASRPQDRQFILSSKKLLLSDSGFYLCAWSVRGGYTFGSGTRLTVV.

This clone appeared a few times. This rearrangement joins TRBV6-5 to TRBJ2-1; 8 bases align to TRBD1. This CDR3 is 15 amino acids long. Germline values: CDR1 MNHEY, CDR2 SVGAGI. Trimming removed 8 bases from V and 7 bases from J; junction bases left unmatched: 13. CDR3 nucleotide sequence: TGTGCCAGCTCTCGGACAGGGATGGTCGCGAATGAGCAGTTCTTC. This encodes CASSRTGMVANEQFF.

V is TRBV30 and J is TRBJ2-3, with 8 bases that match TRBD1. V dropped 3 bases and J dropped 6; count of bases not matched to a gene: 11. Germline-derived CDR1 and CDR2 are GTSNPN and SVGIG (reference sequence). This CDR3 has 15 amino acids. This CDR3 is CAWRTGTGRIDTQYF. The CDR3 coding sequence is TGTGCCTGGAGGACTGGGACAGGCAGGATCGATACGCAGTATTTT.

This clone was found once. The chain recombines TRBV11-2 with TRBJ2-5, with a weak D call TRBD2 (5 bases). V lost 1 base, J lost 9 bases, and 18 bases lay in between. This CDR3 is 15 amino acids long. CDR1 is SGHAT, CDR2 FQNNGV, per germline. The CDR3 DNA is TGTGCCAGCAGCTTAGCATTTGAGGGATACCCGGCCCAGTACTTC. It is translated as CASSLAFEGYPAQYF.

Regarding this clone: This specimen includes other DNA sequences encoding the same CDR3. This chain connects TRBV6-5 to TRBJ1-1; perhaps TRBD1 as D (5 bases). The CDR3 has 13 amino acids. The germline V and J ends were trimmed by 2 bases and 3 bases, with 7 bases remaining between them. Germline V lookup: CDR1 MNHEY, CDR2 SVGAGI. CDR3 region: CASSYRGDTEAFF. The CDR3 coding sequence is TGTGCCAGCAGTTACAGGGGAGACACTGAAGCTTTCTTT.